This T cell receptor (beta chain) was identified during a study of blood T cells in healthy people across ages (dated by TCRdb to the mid-2010s). As for the study more broadly: In model experiments, template switching captured roughly one uniquely barcoded TCR beta cDNA molecule for every two T cells. Donors were grouped into four age groups: young (average approximately 15 years), middle-aged (39), aged (around 62) and long-lived (less than 85). Two additional independent replicas of 1 million unique cDNA reads from the same blood draw were analyzed for two donors (one aged 18 to 30 and one aged 80 or older). Using deep sequencing normalized with unique cDNA molecular identifiers, the study measured how TCR beta repertoire diversity changes with age. What the study reported, not specific to this receptor: Because the CMV infection status of the donors was unknown, age-related changes in expanded clonotypes may potentially have been confounded. Bulk unsorted PBMC profiling prevented conclusive comparison of naive and antigen-experienced compartments. Estimates of total diversity based on one million sequenced T cells were regarded as lower bounds and as underestimates. As age increased, observed TCR beta diversity per million T cells dropped in a roughly linear way, and a significant reduction was already evident by age roughly 36. Compared with the aged group, more naive CD4+ T cells, fewer expanded clones and increased TCR diversity were shown by the long-lived group, suggesting age selection. The percentage of naive T cells measured by flow cytometry correlated strongly with observed TCR beta diversity.

Library creation used 5' RACE. The sequencer was an Illumina HiSeq 2500. A second PCR of roughly 6 to 12 cycles was performed with a sample-barcoded 5' primer and a J-beta primer mix. A unique molecular identifier was introduced onto each TCR beta cDNA molecule by a template-switch 5' adaptor carrying 12 random nucleotides. Each sample yielded at least 2.5 million CDR3-containing paired-end reads. First-strand cDNA was synthesized from all RNA with the Mint cDNA synthesis kit, primed by a TRBC-specific oligonucleotide. All cDNA was treated with uracil-DNA glycosylase and then went through a first 18-cycle PCR with the universal primers M1SS and BC2_uni_R. Concerning the study's data processing: Each sample was normalized by randomly selecting 1 million high-quality reads, each carrying a distinct molecular identifier. Reads with shared molecular identifiers were discarded instead of being binned into consensus sequences. MiTCR, run with a Q25 quality threshold and the strictest error-elimination algorithm, handled CDR3 identification, clonotype clustering and error correction. Lower-bound total TCR beta diversity was estimated with a nonparametric unseen species model using Euler transformation. The public reads were reprocessed in TCRdb via fastp at Q25 and MiXCR, keeping in-frame beta chains. All rows with the same CDR3 protein become a single entry with the most common DNA and genes. These V and J calls are TCRdb output, not the study's own analysis. The sample table shows about 780,000 distinct CDR3 sequences, and around 25% are seen once. In total, the top ten clones hold roughly 3.1% of the sample.

Ends trimmed: V by 5 bases, J by 1 base; bases unmatched to a gene: 7. There are 15 amino acids in the CDR3, from cysteine to phenylalanine inclusive. The sequence is cut down to CDR3 DNA, 45 bases in frame from base 1. CDR1 and CDR2 are read off the germline V gene as SGHTA and FQGNSA. Of note for this clonotype: The antigen this receptor binds is unknown. Base qualities are not provided; no much larger clone lies one nucleotide away.

The donors were roughly 39 Caucasian individuals from Russia, aged 6 to 90 years, who were systemically healthy. Approximately 9 milliliters of peripheral blood were collected from each donor into EDTA-treated Vacutainer tubes. Ficoll-Paque density-gradient centrifugation was used to isolate PBMCs, with at least 7 million per sample. Total RNA, at least 5.5 micrograms per sample, was extracted from PBMCs with Trizol reagent. For every donor, flow cytometry on a PBMC aliquot measured the percentage of naive CD45RAhigh/CD27high T cells. This sample also belongs to another study, concerning T cells of mothers and their children. Per the second study: Nine systemically healthy Caucasian individuals served as donors, namely three mothers together with their six children. cDNA synthesis used all of the extracted RNA, with approximately 1.4 ug of RNA in each 15 ul reaction. In the second PCR, sample barcodes and 2-4 random nucleotides were introduced via the M1S primer. Each mother yielded over 8.5 million TCR beta CDR3 reads and each child roughly 2.9 million reads. In both related and unrelated pairs, thymic selection shapes the output of TCR recombination in a similar way, with inherited differences having only a minor effect. Normalized repertoire overlap was always slightly but never significantly higher in related than unrelated mother-child pairs. Persistent microchimeric T cell clones were not detected, at a sensitivity of about 100 clones per million clonotypes. The study used deep NGS to compare TCR beta repertoires of mothers and children, seeking features distinguishing related mother-child pairs from unrelated individuals. On average, the children were roughly 11 +/- 4 years old, while the mothers were 40 +/- 4 years old. After adapter ligation was performed with NEBNext reagents, the libraries were sequenced on an Illumina HiSeq 2000 with 100+100 nt paired-end reads. Mother and child libraries were prepared a month apart and sequenced in separate runs to prevent cross-contamination. For each donor, between roughly 500,000 and 2,200,000 distinct TCR beta clonotypes were identified. Naive TCR beta clonotypes were estimated from low-frequency clonotypes matched to each donor's FACS-determined naive share, without sorting.

The TCR sequence derives from a boy between 10 and 17 years old in good health. The chain joins TRBV7-2 to TRBJ1-2, with 7 bases in between that match TRBD1. The sequenced sample consisted of blood. The DNA reads TGTGCCAGCAGCGCCTCCGGGACAGATAACTATGGCTACACCTTC. It translates as CASSASGTDNYGYTF.